This T cell receptor (beta chain) was obtained from a study of T cell responses to AZD1222 COVID-19 vaccine. Study observations and caveats: The CD4 TCRs associated with vaccination extended across spike and predominated at 160-218 and 743-854.

CDR3 length equals 13 residues. Trimming cost V 7 bases and J 0 bases; bases outside gene matches: 4. Germline loops: CDR1 SQVTM, CDR2 ANQGSEA. TCRdb's table, derived via immunoSEQ multiplex PCR, lists solely in-frame clones and lacks some. The data hold under 100,000 clones, with roughly 85% observed a single time. Concerning this clone: Its antigen is still unknown.

This sequence joins TRBV29-1 and TRBJ2-3, with 7 bases fitting TRBD2. The TCR originated in an adult in good health. The sequencing used peripheral blood, collected on day 0 of AZD1222 vaccination. This CDR3 is CSGSGFSTDTQYF. CDR3 in DNA: TGCAGCGGTAGCGGGTTCAGCACAGATACGCAGTATTTT.